These 2 T cell receptor beta chains were all obtained from the same sample, sequenced in a study of cytomegalovirus exposure and HLA in healthy donors. Libraries were prepared by immunoSEQ multiplex PCR; TCRdb keeps only in-frame clonotypes and omits some of them. Here the sample spans about 110,000 clones, approximately 94% being singletons. Sequenced: PBMCs. These receptors were taken from a young woman in good health and CMV-seronegative.

The J gene is TRBJ2-3, the V gene TRBV9, with TRBD2 identical over 7 bases. Germline V CDR1 and CDR2: SGDLS, YYNGEE. J was trimmed by 0 bases and V by 2 bases; bases with no gene match: 9. This CDR3 is 17 amino acids long. The CDR3 region is CASSVMGGSGSTDTQYF. The CDR3 region has the DNA TGTGCCAGCAGCGTGATGGGGGGTAGCGGGAGCACAGATACGCAGTATTTT.

This chain connects TRBV10-1 to TRBJ2-5, with a possible D match to TRBD1 (6 bases). V was shortened by 0 bases and J by 5 bases, with 10 bases between the two germline ends. Per germline, CDR1 WNHNN and CDR2 SYGVQD (reference sequence). The CDR3 contains 14 residues. The CDR3 protein is CASSESSGVETQYF. CDR3 DNA sequence: TGCGCCAGCAGTGAGTCGTCAGGGGTTGAGACCCAGTACTTC.